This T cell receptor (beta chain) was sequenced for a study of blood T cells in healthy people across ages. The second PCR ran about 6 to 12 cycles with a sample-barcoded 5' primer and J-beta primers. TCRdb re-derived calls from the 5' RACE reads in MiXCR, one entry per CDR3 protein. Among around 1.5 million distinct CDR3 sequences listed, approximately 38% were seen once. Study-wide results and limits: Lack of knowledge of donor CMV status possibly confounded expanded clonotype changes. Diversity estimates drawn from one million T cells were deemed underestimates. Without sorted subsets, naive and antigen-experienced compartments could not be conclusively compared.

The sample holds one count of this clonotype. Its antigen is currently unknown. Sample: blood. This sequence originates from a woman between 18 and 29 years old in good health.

Written as DNA, the CDR3 is TGCGCCAGCAGCCAAGGAAGAGGGGGAGGTAGCACAGATACGCAGTATTTT. It codes for CASSQGRGGGSTDTQYF. The genes are TRBV4-1 and TRBJ2-3; D possibly uses TRBD1 or TRBD2 (6 bases each). CDR3 length equals 17 residues. V lost 1 base and J 0 bases, leaving 14 bases between the germline ends. Germline CDR1 is MGHRA and CDR2 is YSYEKL.